This TCR beta chain was sequenced for a study of a mutant IDH1 vaccine in newly diagnosed glioma. The overall study: Patients were given eight vaccinations, scheduled in weeks 1, 3, 5, 7, 11, 15, 19 and 23. Broader study findings: Overall, about 93% of patients had vaccine-induced immune responses. Pseudoprogression apparently lacked any relation to changes in top peripheral T cell clonotypes.

The time point is: week 11, during vaccination. Every single dose of the vaccine, 300 ug of mutant IDH1 20-mer peptide, came with topical imiquimod. The count of this clone is one. Its antigen is not identified. Clones were sequenced by immunoSEQ multiplex PCR, and TCRdb holds only the in-frame ones, with some missing. The data show about 66,000 clones, approximately 84% seen once. Sequenced material: PBMCs, taken from a glioma patient whose treatment included an IDH1 peptide vaccine. The receptor comes from a woman aged 50 to 60 with glioma.

The DNA for the CDR3 is TGTGCCAGCAGCCCAGGGCCCAGGACGGAGTCCTACGAGCAGTACTTC. Protein: CASSPGPRTESYEQYF. The chain is built from TRBV5-5 and TRBJ2-7; possible D gene TRBD1, 5 bases. This CDR3 spans 16 amino acids. Germline V gene lookup returns CDR1 SGHKS and CDR2 YYEKEE (reference sequence). V was trimmed by 4 bases and J by 1 base, leaving 18 bases between them. Combining the CDR3 with reference TRBV5-5 and TRBJ2-7 gives the whole variable domain DAGVTQSPTHLIKTRGQQVTLRCSPISGHKSVSWYQQVLGQGPQFIFQYYEKEERGRGNFPDRFSARQFPNYSSELNVNALLLGDSALYLCASSPGPRTESYEQYFGPGTRLTVT.